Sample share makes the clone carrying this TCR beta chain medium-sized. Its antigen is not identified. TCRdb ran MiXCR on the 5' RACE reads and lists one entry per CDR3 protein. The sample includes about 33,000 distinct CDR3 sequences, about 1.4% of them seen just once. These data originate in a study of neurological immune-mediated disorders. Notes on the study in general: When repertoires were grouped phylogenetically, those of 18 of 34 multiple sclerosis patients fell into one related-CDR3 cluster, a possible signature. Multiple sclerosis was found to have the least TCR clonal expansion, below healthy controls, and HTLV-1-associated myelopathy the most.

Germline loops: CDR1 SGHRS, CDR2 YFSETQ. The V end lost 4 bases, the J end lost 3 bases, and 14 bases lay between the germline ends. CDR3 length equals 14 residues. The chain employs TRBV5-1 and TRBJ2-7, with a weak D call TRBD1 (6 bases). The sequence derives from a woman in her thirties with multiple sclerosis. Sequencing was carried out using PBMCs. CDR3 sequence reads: CASSRNLQGYEQYF. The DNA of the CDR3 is TGCGCCAGCAGCCGAAACCTACAGGGCTACGAGCAGTACTTC.